Presented here are 23 T cell receptor beta chains from one specimen sequenced in a study of post-analysis software for immune sequencing data. Broader study findings: In patients, about 5 TRBV segments were more frequent than in controls, with TRBV5-6, TRBV5-1 and TRBV20-1 among them.

No antigens are known for them. The library was made from cDNA and included unique molecular identifiers. TCRdb re-analysed the PCR reads in MiXCR, keeping a single row per CDR3 protein. The sample yields approximately 360,000 distinct CDR3 sequences, less than 35% seen once. The sample comprised blood. The receptors here all came from a girl between 5 and 17 years old with multiple sclerosis.

This clonotype was picked up a small number of times. The chain has TRBV4-3 and TRBJ1-5; D not certain. Trimming stripped 0 bases from V and 5 bases from J, with 8 bases between. The CDR3 loop spans 14 amino acids. CDR1 LGHNA and CDR2 YSLEER come from the germline V gene. CDR3 region: CASSQDLGDQPQHF. Here the CDR3 DNA reads TGCGCCAGCAGCCAAGATCTTGGCGATCAGCCCCAGCATTTT.

This chain joins TRBV29-1 and TRBJ1-2; 7 nucleotides match TRBD1. Trimming at V came to 7 bases and at J to 8 bases, leaving 13 bases not matched to a gene. The CDR3 is 13 amino acids. The germline V gene has CDR1 SQVTM and CDR2 ANQGSEA. In DNA form, the CDR3 reads TGCAGCGGCGTGGCGACAGGGAGTGACGGCTACACCTTC. Its translation: CSGVATGSDGYTF.

This chain joins TRBV18 and TRBJ2-7; TRBD1 agrees at 9 bases. The CDR3 covers 13 residues. Germline V CDR1 and CDR2: KGHSH, LQKENI. After removal of 8 bases from V and 3 bases from J, the junction contained 5 bases not matched to a gene. CDR3: CASQPGQGYEQYF. The CDR3 region has the DNA TGTGCCAGCCAACCGGGACAGGGCTACGAGCAGTACTTC. The variable domain in full, completed from reference TRBV18 and TRBJ2-7, reads NAGVMQNPRHLVRRRGQEARLRCSPMKGHSHVYWYRQLPEEGLKFMVYLQKENIIDESGMPKERFSAEFPKEGPSILRIQQVVRGDSAAYFCASQPGQGYEQYFGPGTRLTVT.

Only one count was recorded for this clonotype. J is TRBJ1-2 and V is TRBV7-9, with TRBD1 matching over 8 bases. V was pared by 0 bases and J by 2 bases, with 11 bases of the junction left unmatched. This CDR3 comprises 18 residues. Germline V gene data show CDR1 as SEHNR and CDR2 as FQNEAQ (reference sequence). CDR3 bases: TGTGCCAGCAGCTTAGCTTACCTGGACAGGGAGAAAAACTATGGCTACACCTTC. Residues: CASSLAYLDREKNYGYTF.

This sequence joins TRBV7-2 and TRBJ2-7; 15 bases align to TRBD2. The tail of the sequence fits TRBJ2-5 better, so the J call may be wrong. In germline, CDR1 is SGHTA, CDR2 FQGNSA. The CDR3 sequence is 16 residues long. CDR3 nucleotides: TGTGCCAGCAGCATGGGACTAGCGGGGGGACAAGAGACCCAGTACTTC. Its protein product is CASSMGLAGGQETQYF.

The sample holds a few counts of this clonotype. The CDR3 protein is CASSFCAEAFF. CDR3 bases: TGTGCCAGCAGTTTTTGCGCTGAAGCTTTCTTT. The rearrangement joins TRBV12-3 or TRBV12-4 to TRBJ1-1; D is unclear. The CDR3 is made up of 11 amino acids. V lost 3 bases and J 6 bases, leaving 5 bases between the germline ends.

This clonotype showed up just a few times. V gene TRBV6-1 combines with J gene TRBJ2-1; unclear D gene. V was pared by 4 bases and J by 7 bases, with 11 bases between. This CDR3 region has 13 residues. CDR1 is MNHNS and CDR2 is SASEGT in the germline V gene. The CDR3 DNA follows: TGTGCCAGCAGTGTTTGGACGGAGAATGAGCAGTTCTTC. Amino acids: CASSVWTENEQFF.

The table lists this clonotype with a count of one. The chain joins TRBV29-1 to TRBJ2-5; TRBD1 matches at 8 bases. This CDR3 contains 13 residues. The trim removed 7 bases at V and 0 bases at J, leaving 4 bases unmatched. Per germline, CDR1 SQVTM and CDR2 ANQGSEA. The CDR3 nucleotides are TGCAGCGACCTGGGACAGGACCAAGAGACCCAGTACTTC. Protein sequence: CSDLGQDQETQYF.

This clonotype was counted a few times. V and J are TRBV2 and TRBJ2-3; D is undetermined. Looked up from germline, CDR1 is SNHLY and CDR2 is FYNNEI. V was shortened by 7 bases and J by 12 bases, with 20 bases between the two germline ends. This CDR3 has 13 residues. The CDR3 nucleotides are TGTGCCAGCACTCTGGACGGCCCTGGCCCTCAGTATTTT. Amino acid sequence: CASTLDGPGPQYF. Full variable domain (rest looked up from reference TRBV2 and TRBJ2-3): EPEVTQTPSHQVTQMGQEVILRCVPISNHLYFYWYRQILGQKVEFLVSFYNNEISEKSEIFDDQFSVERPDGSNFTLKIRSTKLEDSAMYFCASTLDGPGPQYFGPGTRLTVL.

This rearrangement joins TRBV29-1 to TRBJ2-5; 7 bases are a match to TRBD1. The CDR3 runs to 13 residues. V shed 4 bases, J shed 4 bases, and the junction held 6 bases outside the gene matches. Per the germline V gene, CDR1 is SQVTM and CDR2 is ANQGSEA. In DNA, the CDR3 is TGCAGCGTTGCCTGGACAGGAGGAGAGACCCAGTACTTC. This sequence encodes CSVAWTGGETQYF.

This clonotype was detected many times. The rearrangement links TRBV7-3 to TRBJ2-5; D is perhaps TRBD2 (6 bases). Trimming pared 2 bases from V and 5 bases from J, leaving 9 bases between. Germline V CDR1 and CDR2: SGHTA, FQGTGA. This CDR3 is 13 amino acids long. DNA of the CDR3: TGTGCCAGCAGCTTATCCCGGGGGGAGACCCAGTACTTC. Protein sequence: CASSLSRGETQYF.

The chain links TRBV12-3 or TRBV12-4 to TRBJ1-1; possibly TRBD1 for D (5 bases). The CDR3 extends over 14 amino acids. Trimming left V 3 bases short and J 4 bases short, with 12 bases between. The CDR3 protein is CASSFQGLATEAFF. The CDR3 coding sequence is TGTGCCAGCAGTTTTCAGGGATTGGCCACTGAAGCTTTCTTT.

The chain uses TRBV20-1 and TRBJ1-2, with D possibly matching TRBD1 (5 bases). This CDR3 has 15 residues. Germline assignment: CDR1 DFQATT and CDR2 SNEGSKA (reference sequence). V was shortened by 1 base and J by 6 bases, with 18 bases between the two germline ends. The CDR3 spells CSARVFGQGGDGYTF. CDR3 coding DNA: TGCAGTGCTAGAGTATTCGGGCAGGGAGGCGATGGCTACACCTTC.

This clonotype was found many times. The V and J genes are TRBV7-2 and TRBJ1-1; unclear D gene. This CDR3 is built from 13 residues. Germline values: CDR1 SGHTA, CDR2 FQGNSA. The V end lost 2 bases, the J end lost 10 bases, and 14 bases lay between the germline ends. CDR3 sequence: CASSLSGEGLAFF. Written as DNA, the CDR3 is TGTGCCAGCAGCTTATCGGGTGAGGGTTTAGCTTTCTTT.

This clonotype was counted a few times. The gene calls are TRBV5-1 and TRBJ2-3; D may be TRBD1 (6 bases). Germline CDR1 reads SGHRS; CDR2 reads YFSETQ. The CDR3 covers 15 residues. V lost 2 bases and J lost 2, with 12 bases in between. CDR3 sequence (DNA): TGCGCCAGCAGCTTACAGGGTGGACCCACAGATACGCAGTATTTT. It specifies CASSLQGGPTDTQYF. The full variable domain, with the rest looked up from reference TRBV5-1 and TRBJ2-3, is KAGVTQTPRYLIKTRGQQVTLSCSPISGHRSVSWYQQTPGQGLQFLFEYFSETQRNKGNFPGRFSGRQFSNSRSEMNVSTLELGDSALYLCASSLQGGPTDTQYFGPGTRLTVL.

This clonotype was seen only a few times. The junction does not match germline at one end; this may be a read error. The V gene is TRBV7-7, the J gene TRBJ2-1, with unresolved D. The CDR3 covers 15 residues. Germline loops: CDR1 SSHAT, CDR2 FNYEAQ (reference sequence). Written as DNA, the CDR3 is TGTGCTAGCAGCTCCTCTAATGGCCCGCTGAGTGAGCAGTTCTTC. Translation: CASSSSNGPLSEQFF.

V and J are TRBV20-1 and TRBJ2-1; D remains ambiguous. Judging by the DNA end, TRBJ2-7 fits better; the J call may be wrong. This CDR3 has 14 residues. Germline-derived CDR1 and CDR2 are DFQATT and SNEGSKA (reference sequence). The CDR3 DNA reads as TGCAGTGCTAGAGATCCGGCAGTCTACAATGAGCAGTACTTC. This sequence encodes CSARDPAVYNEQYF.

The V and J genes are TRBV7-9 and TRBJ1-1; 7 bases are shared with TRBD1. The V and J ends lost 4 bases and 3 bases, in that order; junction bases with no gene match: 11. This CDR3 has 16 residues. CDR1 and CDR2 from the germline V gene are SEHNR and FQNEAQ (reference sequence). The DNA of the CDR3 is TGTGCCAGCAGCTACGACAGGGTGACCCCGGACACTGAAGCTTTCTTT. It is translated as CASSYDRVTPDTEAFF. Supplemented by reference TRBV7-9 and TRBJ1-1, the full variable domain reads DTGVSQNPRHKITKRGQNVTFRCDPISEHNRLYWYRQTLGQGPEFLTYFQNEAQLEKSRLLSDRFSAERPKGSFSTLEIQRTEQGDSAMYLCASSYDRVTPDTEAFFGQGTRLTVV.

In this sample, this clonotype turned up many times. The rearrangement uses TRBV3-1 and TRBJ2-5; no clear D gene. CDR3 length equals 12 residues. Trimming pared 1 base from V and 1 base from J, leaving 1 base between. From germline, CDR1 is LGHDT and CDR2 YNNKEL (reference sequence). CDR3 nucleotides: TGTGCCAGCAGCCAAGTCCAAGAGACCCAGTACTTC. Encoded protein: CASSQVQETQYF.

This clonotype turned up a few times. The chain carries TRBV12-3 or TRBV12-4 and TRBJ1-1; D is undetermined. The CDR3 has 12 residues. Trimming removed 8 bases from V and 0 bases from J, with 7 bases in between. Written as DNA, the CDR3 is TGTGCCAGCGCGCCACTGAACACTGAAGCTTTCTTT. As protein: CASAPLNTEAFF.

In this sample, this clonotype turned up a few times. The rearrangement uses TRBV19 and TRBJ2-7, with unresolved D. Near its end, the DNA agrees better with TRBJ2-5, so the J call may be wrong. Germline CDR1 LNHDA, CDR2 SQIVND (reference sequence). The CDR3 covers 13 residues. The CDR3 is CASSNNPEETQYF. Here the CDR3 DNA reads TGTGCCAGTAGTAACAACCCGGAAGAGACCCAGTACTTC.

V usage is TRBV7-2 and J usage is TRBJ2-1, with 8 bases that match TRBD1. CDR1 and CDR2 (germline): SGHTA, FQGNSA. V shed 5 bases, J shed 8 bases, and the junction held 14 bases outside the gene matches. The CDR3 is 16 amino acids. CDR3 loop: CASSPEPGTGRDEQFF. The CDR3 region has the DNA TGTGCCAGCAGCCCCGAGCCTGGGACAGGTAGGGATGAGCAGTTCTTC.

The chain links TRBV7-9 to TRBJ1-1; D may be TRBD1 (6 bases). The ends were cut back, 6 bases at V and 6 bases at J, with 14 bases in the middle. The CDR3 covers 13 residues. The germline CDR1 and CDR2 sequences are SEHNR and FQNEAQ (reference sequence). This chain's CDR3 is CASSSRGGSEAFF. The CDR3 DNA reads TGTGCCAGCAGTTCCAGGGGAGGGTCTGAAGCTTTCTTT.